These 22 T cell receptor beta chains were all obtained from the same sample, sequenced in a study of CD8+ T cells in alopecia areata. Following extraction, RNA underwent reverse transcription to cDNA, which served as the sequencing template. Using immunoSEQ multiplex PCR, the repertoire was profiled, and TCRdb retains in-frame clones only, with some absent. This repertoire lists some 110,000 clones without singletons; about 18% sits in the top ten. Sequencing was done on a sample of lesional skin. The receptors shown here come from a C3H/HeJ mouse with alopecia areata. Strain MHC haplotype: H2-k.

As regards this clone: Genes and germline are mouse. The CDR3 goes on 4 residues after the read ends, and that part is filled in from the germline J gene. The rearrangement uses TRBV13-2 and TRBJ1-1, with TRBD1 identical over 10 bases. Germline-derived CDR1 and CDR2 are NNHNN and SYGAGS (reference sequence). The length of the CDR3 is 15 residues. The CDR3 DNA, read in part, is TGTGCCAGCGGTGATGCGGGACAGGGGAGAGAA. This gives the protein CASGDAGQGRE. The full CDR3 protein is CASGDAGQGREEVFF.

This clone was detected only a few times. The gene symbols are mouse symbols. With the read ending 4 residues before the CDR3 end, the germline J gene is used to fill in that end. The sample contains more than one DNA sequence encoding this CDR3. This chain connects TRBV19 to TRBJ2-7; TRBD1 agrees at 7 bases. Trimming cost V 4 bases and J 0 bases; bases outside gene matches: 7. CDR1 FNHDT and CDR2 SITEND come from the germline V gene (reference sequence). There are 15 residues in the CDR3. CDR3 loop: CASSPPGQSSYEQYF. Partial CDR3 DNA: TGTGCCAGCAGTCCTCCGGGACAGAGCTCCTAT. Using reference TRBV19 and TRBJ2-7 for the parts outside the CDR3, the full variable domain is GGIITQTPKFLIGQEGQKLTLKCQQNFNHDTMYWYRQDSGKGLRLIYYSITENDLQKGDLSEGYDASREKKSSFSLTVTSAQKNEMAVFLCASSPPGQSSYEQYFGPGTRLTVL.

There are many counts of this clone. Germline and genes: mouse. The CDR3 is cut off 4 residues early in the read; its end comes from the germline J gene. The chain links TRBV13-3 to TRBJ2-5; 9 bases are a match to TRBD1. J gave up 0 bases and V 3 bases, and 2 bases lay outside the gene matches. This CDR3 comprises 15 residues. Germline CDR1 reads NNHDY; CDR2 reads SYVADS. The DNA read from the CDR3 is TGTGCCAGCAGTGCCGGGACAGGGAACCAAGAC. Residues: CASSAGTGNQD. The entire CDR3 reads CASSAGTGNQDTQYF.

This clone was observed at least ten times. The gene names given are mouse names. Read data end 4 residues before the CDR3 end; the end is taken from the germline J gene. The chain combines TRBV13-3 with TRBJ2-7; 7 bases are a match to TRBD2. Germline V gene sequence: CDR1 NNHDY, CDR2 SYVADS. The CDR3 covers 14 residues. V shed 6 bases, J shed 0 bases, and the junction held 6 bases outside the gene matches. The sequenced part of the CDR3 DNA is TGTGCCAGCAAAAACTGGGGAGCCTCCTAT. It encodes CASKNWGASY. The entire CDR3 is CASKNWGASYEQYF.

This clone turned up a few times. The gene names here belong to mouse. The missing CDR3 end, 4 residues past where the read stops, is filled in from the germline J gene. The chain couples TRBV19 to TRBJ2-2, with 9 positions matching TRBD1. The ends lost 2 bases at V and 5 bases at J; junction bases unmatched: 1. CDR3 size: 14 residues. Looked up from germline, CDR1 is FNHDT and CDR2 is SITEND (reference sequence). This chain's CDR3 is CASSMGTGTGQLYF. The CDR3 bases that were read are TGTGCCAGCAGTATGGGGACAGGGACCGGG.

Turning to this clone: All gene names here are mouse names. CDR3: CTCSAEGQGSNTEVFF. The CDR3 DNA, read in part, is TGCACCTGCAGTGCAGAGGGACAGGGTTCAAACACA. The V and J genes are TRBV1 and TRBJ1-1; 9 bases are a match to TRBD1. The read terminates 4 residues before the CDR3 end, so the remaining end is supplied by the germline J gene. Germline V gene sequence: CDR1 NSQYPW, CDR2 LRSPGD (reference sequence). The CDR3 extends over 16 amino acids. The V segment lost 0 bases and the J segment 0 bases; nucleotides outside the gene matches: 2.

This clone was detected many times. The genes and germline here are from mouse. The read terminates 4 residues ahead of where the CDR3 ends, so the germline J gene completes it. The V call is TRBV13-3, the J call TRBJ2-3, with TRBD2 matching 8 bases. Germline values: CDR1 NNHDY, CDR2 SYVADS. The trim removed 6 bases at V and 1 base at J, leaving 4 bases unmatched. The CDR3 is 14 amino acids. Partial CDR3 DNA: TGTGCCAGCACCCTGGGACTGGGTGCAGAA. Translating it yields CASTLGLGAE. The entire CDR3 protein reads CASTLGLGAETLYF.

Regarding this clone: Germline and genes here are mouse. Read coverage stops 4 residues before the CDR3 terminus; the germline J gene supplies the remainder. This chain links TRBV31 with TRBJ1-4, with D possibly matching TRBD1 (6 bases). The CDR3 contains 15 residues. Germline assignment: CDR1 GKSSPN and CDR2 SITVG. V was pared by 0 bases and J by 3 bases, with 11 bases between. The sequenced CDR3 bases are TGTGCCTGGAGTCTGGGGGGCGCGACCAACGAA. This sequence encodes CAWSLGGATNE. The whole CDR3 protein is CAWSLGGATNERLFF.

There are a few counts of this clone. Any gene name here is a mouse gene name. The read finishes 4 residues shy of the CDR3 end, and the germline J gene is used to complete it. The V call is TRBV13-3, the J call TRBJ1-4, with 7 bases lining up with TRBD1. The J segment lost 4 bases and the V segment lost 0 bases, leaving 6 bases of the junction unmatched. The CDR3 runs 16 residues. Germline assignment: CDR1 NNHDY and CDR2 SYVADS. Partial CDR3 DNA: TGTGCCAGCAGTGATGCATGGGACAGAAACAACGAA. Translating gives CASSDAWDRNNE. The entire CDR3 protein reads CASSDAWDRNNERLFF.

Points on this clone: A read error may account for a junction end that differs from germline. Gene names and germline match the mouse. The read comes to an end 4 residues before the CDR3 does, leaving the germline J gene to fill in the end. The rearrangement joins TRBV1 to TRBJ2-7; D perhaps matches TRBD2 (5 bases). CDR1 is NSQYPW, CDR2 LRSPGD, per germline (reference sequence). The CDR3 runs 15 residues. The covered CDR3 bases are TGCCCCTGCAGTGCAGGACTCAGGAGCTCCTAT. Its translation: CPCSAGLRSSY. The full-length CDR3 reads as CPCSAGLRSSYEQYF.

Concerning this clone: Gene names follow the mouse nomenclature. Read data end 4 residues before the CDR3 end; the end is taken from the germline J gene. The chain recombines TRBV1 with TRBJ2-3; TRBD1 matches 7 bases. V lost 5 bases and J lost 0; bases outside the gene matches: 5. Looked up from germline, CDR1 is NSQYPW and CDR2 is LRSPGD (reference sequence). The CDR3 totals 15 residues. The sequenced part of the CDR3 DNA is TGCACCTGCAGTCCCGACAGGGAGAGTGCAGAA. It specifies CTCSPDRESAE. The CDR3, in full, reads CTCSPDRESAETLYF.

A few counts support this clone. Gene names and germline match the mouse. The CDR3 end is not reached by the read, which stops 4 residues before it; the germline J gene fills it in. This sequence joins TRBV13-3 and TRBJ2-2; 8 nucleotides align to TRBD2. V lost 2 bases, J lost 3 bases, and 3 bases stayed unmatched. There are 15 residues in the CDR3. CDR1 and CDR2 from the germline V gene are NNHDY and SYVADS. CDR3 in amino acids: CASSEGGRDTGQLYF. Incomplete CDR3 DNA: TGTGCCAGCAGTGAGGGGGGGCGTGACACCGGG. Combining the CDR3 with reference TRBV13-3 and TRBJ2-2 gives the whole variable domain EAAVTQSPRSKVAVTGGKVTLSCHQTNNHDYMYWYRQDTGHGLRLIHYSYVADSTEKGDIPDGYKASRPSQENFSLILELASLSQTAVYFCASSEGGRDTGQLYFGEGSKLTVL.

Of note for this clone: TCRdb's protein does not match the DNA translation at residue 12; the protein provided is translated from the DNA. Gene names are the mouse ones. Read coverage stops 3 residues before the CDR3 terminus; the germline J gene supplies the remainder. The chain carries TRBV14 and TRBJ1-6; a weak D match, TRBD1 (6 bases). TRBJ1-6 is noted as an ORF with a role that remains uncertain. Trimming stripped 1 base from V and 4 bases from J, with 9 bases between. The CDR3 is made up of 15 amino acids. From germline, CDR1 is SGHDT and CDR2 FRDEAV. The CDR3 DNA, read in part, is TGTGCCAGCAGTTTCAGGGGGGGGTATAATTCGCCC. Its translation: CASSFRGGYNSP. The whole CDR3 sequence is CASSFRGGYNSPLYF.

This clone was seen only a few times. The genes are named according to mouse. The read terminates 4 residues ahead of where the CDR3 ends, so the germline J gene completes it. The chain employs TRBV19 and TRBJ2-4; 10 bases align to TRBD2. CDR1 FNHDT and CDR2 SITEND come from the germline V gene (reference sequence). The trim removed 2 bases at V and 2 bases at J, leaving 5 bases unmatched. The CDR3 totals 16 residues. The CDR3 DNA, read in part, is TGTGCCAGCAGTATCTTGGACTGGGGGCATCAAAAC. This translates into CASSILDWGHQN. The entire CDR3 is CASSILDWGHQNTLYF.

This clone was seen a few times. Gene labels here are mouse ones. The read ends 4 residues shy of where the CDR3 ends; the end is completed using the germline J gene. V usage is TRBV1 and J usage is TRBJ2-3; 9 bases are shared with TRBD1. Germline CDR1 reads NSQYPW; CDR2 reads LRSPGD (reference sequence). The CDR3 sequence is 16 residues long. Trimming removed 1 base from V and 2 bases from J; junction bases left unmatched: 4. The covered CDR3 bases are TGCACCTGCAGTGCAGGGGGGACAGGGTCTGCAGAA. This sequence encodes CTCSAGGTGSAE. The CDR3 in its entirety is CTCSAGGTGSAETLYF.

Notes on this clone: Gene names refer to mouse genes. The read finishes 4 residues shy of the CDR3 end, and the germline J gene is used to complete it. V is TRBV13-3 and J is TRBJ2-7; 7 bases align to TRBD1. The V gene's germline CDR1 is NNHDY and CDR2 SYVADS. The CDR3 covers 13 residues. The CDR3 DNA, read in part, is TGTGCCAGCAGTGGCTGGGACAGTTAT. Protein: CASSGWDSY. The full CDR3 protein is CASSGWDSYEQYF.

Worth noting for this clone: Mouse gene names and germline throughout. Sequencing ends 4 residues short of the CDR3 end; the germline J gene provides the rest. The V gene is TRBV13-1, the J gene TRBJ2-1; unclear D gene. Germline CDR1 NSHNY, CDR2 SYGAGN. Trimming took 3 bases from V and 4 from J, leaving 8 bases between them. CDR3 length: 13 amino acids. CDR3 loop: CASSGLIYAEQFF. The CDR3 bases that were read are TGTGCCAGCAGTGGACTCATATATGCT.

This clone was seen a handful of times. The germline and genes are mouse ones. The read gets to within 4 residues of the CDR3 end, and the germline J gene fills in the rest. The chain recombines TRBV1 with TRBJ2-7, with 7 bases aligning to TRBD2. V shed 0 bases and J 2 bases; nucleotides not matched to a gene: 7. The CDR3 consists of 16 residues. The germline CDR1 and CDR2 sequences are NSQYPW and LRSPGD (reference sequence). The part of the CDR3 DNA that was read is TGCACCTGCAGTGCAGAATCGGCGCTGGGGGCCTAT. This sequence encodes CTCSAESALGAY. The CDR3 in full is CTCSAESALGAYEQYF.

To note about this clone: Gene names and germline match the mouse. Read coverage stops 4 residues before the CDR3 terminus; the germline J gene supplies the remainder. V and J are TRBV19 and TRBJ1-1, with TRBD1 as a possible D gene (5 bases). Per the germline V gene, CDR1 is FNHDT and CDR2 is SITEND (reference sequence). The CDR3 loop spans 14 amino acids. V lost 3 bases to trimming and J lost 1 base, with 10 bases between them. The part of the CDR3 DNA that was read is TGTGCCAGCAGTACCGCTGGACAAAACACA. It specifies CASSTAGQNT. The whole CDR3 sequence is CASSTAGQNTEVFF.

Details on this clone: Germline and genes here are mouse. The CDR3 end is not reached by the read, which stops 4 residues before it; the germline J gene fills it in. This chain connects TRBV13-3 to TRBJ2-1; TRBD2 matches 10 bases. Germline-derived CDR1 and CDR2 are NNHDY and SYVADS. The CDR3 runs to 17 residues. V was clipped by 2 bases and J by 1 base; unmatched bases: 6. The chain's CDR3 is CASSELTGGENYAEQFF. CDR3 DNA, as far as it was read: TGTGCCAGCAGTGAATTAACTGGGGGGGAGAACTATGCT.

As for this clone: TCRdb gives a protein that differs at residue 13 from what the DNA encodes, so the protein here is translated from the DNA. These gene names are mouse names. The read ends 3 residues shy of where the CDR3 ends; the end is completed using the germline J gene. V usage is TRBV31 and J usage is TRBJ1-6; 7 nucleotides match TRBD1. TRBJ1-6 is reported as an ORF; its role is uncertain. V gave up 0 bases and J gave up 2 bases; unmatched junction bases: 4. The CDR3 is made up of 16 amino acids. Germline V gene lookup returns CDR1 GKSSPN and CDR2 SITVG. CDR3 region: CAWSLLQGTYNSPLYF. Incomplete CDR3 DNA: TGTGCCTGGAGTCTCTTACAGGGGACCTATAATTCGCCC.

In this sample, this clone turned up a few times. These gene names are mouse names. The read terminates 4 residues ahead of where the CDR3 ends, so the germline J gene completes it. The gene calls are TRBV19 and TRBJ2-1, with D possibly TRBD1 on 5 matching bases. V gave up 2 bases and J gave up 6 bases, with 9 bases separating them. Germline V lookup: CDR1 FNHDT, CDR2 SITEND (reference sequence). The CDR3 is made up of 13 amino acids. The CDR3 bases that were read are TGTGCCAGCAGTATCCCAGGGTCTGCT. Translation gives CASSIPGSA. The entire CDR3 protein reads CASSIPGSAEQFF.